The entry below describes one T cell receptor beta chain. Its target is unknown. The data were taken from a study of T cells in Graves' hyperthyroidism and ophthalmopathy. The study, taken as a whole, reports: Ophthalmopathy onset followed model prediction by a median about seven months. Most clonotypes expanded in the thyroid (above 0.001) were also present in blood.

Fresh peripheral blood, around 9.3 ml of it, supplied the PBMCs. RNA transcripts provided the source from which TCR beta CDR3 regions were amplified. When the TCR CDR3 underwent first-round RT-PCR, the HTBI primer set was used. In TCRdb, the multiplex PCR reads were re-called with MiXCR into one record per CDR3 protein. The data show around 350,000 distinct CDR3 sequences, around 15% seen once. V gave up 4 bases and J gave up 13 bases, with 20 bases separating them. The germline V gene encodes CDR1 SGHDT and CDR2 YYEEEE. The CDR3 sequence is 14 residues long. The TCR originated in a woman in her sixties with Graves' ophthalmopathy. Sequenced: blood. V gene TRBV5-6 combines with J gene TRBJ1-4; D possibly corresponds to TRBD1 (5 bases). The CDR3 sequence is CASSRDGPGVGLFF. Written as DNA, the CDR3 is TGTGCCAGCAGCCGGGACGGACCGGGGGTTGGACTGTTTTTT.